The rows below give T cell receptor beta chains drawn from one sample of a study of cytomegalovirus exposure and HLA in healthy donors. Clones were read by immunoSEQ multiplex PCR, and TCRdb kept only the in-frame ones, dropping some. The sample gives approximately 88,000 clones, approximately 64% of which show up once; roughly 3.2% is in the top ten. The sample comprised PBMCs. These receptors were collected from a man aged 55 to 69 in good health and CMV-seronegative. Each CDR3 is given with its conserved first and last residue. A D gene is named only where the DNA matches it firmly. The listing skips clone size in some rows; elsewhere it reads once, few, many or a size class.

TRBV5-1	many	NA	TRBJ1-4	TGCGCCAGCAGCTTACAGGGATTTGGGGAAAAACTGTTTTTT	CASSLQGFGEKLFF
TRBV6-1	NA	NA	TRBJ1-3	TGTGCCAGCGGACAGATTATCTCTGGAAACACCATATATTTT	CASGQIISGNTIYF
TRBV27	few	TRBD1	TRBJ1-4	TGTGCCAGCAGTTCCCAGGAGTTGGACAGGTATTGGGGGCCAACTAATGAAAAACTGTTTTTT	CASSSQELDRYWGPTNEKLFF
TRBV9	NA	TRBD2	TRBJ2-1	TGTGCCAGCAGCGCCATAGCGGGAGGTCGCGATGAGCAGTTCTTC	CASSAIAGGRDEQFF
TRBV7-3	NA	NA	TRBJ2-5	TGTGCCAGCAGCCGGACCTTAACGGGGGAGCAGTACTTC	CASSRTLTGEQYF
TRBV5-6	NA	TRBD1	TRBJ1-5	TGTGCCAGCAGCTTTTCCGGGACAGGGGTAAATCAGCCCCAGCATTTT	CASSFSGTGVNQPQHF
TRBV2	NA	NA	TRBJ2-1	TGTGCCCTCATCCTGATCAGGGGCTCCTTAATTCCAACATACAATGAGCAGTTCTTC	CALILIRGSLIPTYNEQFF
TRBV6-6	NA	NA	TRBJ1-5	TGTGCCAGCAGTTACTCGGAGAATCAGCCCCAGCATTTT	CASSYSENQPQHF
TRBV27	few	NA	TRBJ2-2	TGTGCCAGCAGGATCACTAGCTCAAGGAACACCGGGGAGCTGTTTTTT	CASRITSSRNTGELFF
TRBV9	NA	TRBD1	TRBJ1-2	TGTGCCAGCAGCGCGGACAGGGTGGTCTATGGCTACACCTTC	CASSADRVVYGYTF
TRBV9	NA	TRBD1	TRBJ2-5	TGTGCCAGCAGCGCCGCCGGGACAGGGGAGACCCAGTACTTC	CASSAAGTGETQYF
TRBV10-2	few	NA	TRBJ2-7	TGCGCCAGCAGTGAATATTACGAGCAGTACTTC	CASSEYYEQYF
TRBV6-5	NA	NA	TRBJ1-3	TGTGCCAGCAGCCCCCAGGGATCGGCTGGAAACACCATATATTTT	CASSPQGSAGNTIYF
TRBV18	NA	NA	TRBJ2-4	TGTGCCAGCTCACCAAAGGGGGGGGGCATCAACATTCAGTACTTC	CASSPKGGGINIQYF
TRBV12-2	NA	NA	TRBJ1-1	TGTGCAAGTCGCTTTGAGGACAGGGGGGGGACTGAAGCTTTCTTT	CASRFEDRGGTEAFF
TRBV5-1	NA	NA	TRBJ2-7	TGCGCCAGCAGCTTGGGGGAAGGGGTCGTCTACGAGCAGTACTTC	CASSLGEGVVYEQYF
TRBV19	few	NA	TRBJ1-1	TGTGCCAGTAGTATCCCCAGGGCGGGAACTGAAGCTTTCTTT	CASSIPRAGTEAFF
TRBV15	NA	NA	TRBJ2-1	TGTGCCACCAGAAATTTAGGGGTCAATGAGCAGTTCTTC	CATRNLGVNEQFF
TRBV19	few	NA	TRBJ2-1	TGTGCCAGTAGTATATGGCCGGGAAGCTCCCGCTCCTACAATGAGCAGTTCTTC	CASSIWPGSSRSYNEQFF
TRBV6-6	NA	NA	TRBJ1-3	TGTGCCAGCAGTTACAGAGACTCTGGAAACACCATATATTTT	CASSYRDSGNTIYF
TRBV4-2	NA	TRBD1	TRBJ1-2	TGTGCCAGCAGCCCCGGGACAGTTACTAACTATGGCTACACCTTC	CASSPGTVTNYGYTF
TRBV9	once	NA	TRBJ1-1	TGTGCCAGCAGCGTAGACCACCGGACTGAAGCTTTCTTT	CASSVDHRTEAFF
TRBV5-4	NA	NA	TRBJ1-4	TGTGCCAGCAGCTCAGAAAAAAACACGGGAGAAAAACTGTTTTTT	CASSSEKNTGEKLFF
TRBV7-2	NA	TRBD2	TRBJ2-7	TGTGCCAGCAGCTCGACACTAGCGGGGGGGGCGTACGAGCAGTACTTC	CASSSTLAGGAYEQYF
TRBV13	few	TRBD1	TRBJ1-4	TGTGCCAGCAGCTTTAGGACAGGGGACGAAAAACTGTTTTTT	CASSFRTGDEKLFF
TRBV7-3	NA	TRBD2	TRBJ2-2	TGTGCCAGCAGCACGTCTAGCGGGGGAAACACCGGGGAGCTGTTTTTT	CASSTSSGGNTGELFF
TRBV4-1	few	NA	TRBJ1-2	TGCGCCAGCAGCCTCCGGCGGGGGGCCGGGTATGGCTACACCTTC	CASSLRRGAGYGYTF
TRBV18	NA	NA	TRBJ1-5	TGTGCCAGCTCACACCAAAGGGGATATAGCAATCAGCCCCAGCATTTT	CASSHQRGYSNQPQHF
TRBV5-1	NA	NA	TRBJ2-1	TGCGCCAGCAGCTCGGGACACCCCTACAACAATGAGCAGTTCTTC	CASSSGHPYNNEQFF